Reported below is one T cell receptor beta chain. It lacks a known antigen. No base-level quality is on record; no much larger clone is a single base apart. Systemically healthy Caucasian individuals from Russia, about 38 in total and aged roughly 6 to 100 years, were included as donors. Each donor gave around 9.5 milliliters of peripheral blood, collected into EDTA-treated Vacutainer tubes. PBMCs were isolated by Ficoll-Paque density-gradient centrifugation, with at least 6 million obtained per sample. Trizol reagent was used to extract total RNA from the PBMCs, yielding at least 6 micrograms per sample. Naive CD45RAhigh/CD27high T cell percentages were measured by flow cytometry on a PBMC aliquot from every donor. The germline ends are 10 bases apart after V is trimmed by 3 bases and J by 2 bases. From the cysteine through the phenylalanine, the CDR3 covers 14 amino acids. The sequence is cut down to CDR3 DNA, 42 bases in frame from base 1. CDR1 MGHRA and CDR2 YSYEKL were looked up in the germline V gene.

The sample is drawn from a study of blood T cells in healthy people across ages (dated by TCRdb to between 2014 and 2017). The study in broad terms: In model experiments, roughly one uniquely barcoded TCR beta cDNA molecule per two T cells was captured by template switching. The study measured age-related changes in TCR beta repertoire diversity using deep sequencing normalized with unique cDNA molecular identifiers. Donors of different ages were randomly distributed across sequencing lanes to avoid experimental bias. The donors were split into four age groups: young (average approximately 16 years), middle-aged (roughly 42), aged (approximately 60) and long-lived (about 82). Two additional independent replicas of 1 million unique cDNA reads from the same blood draw were analyzed for two donors (one aged 18 to 30 and one aged 80 or older). What the authors observed across the whole study: Because donor CMV infection status was unknown, age-related changes in expanded clonotypes were potentially confounded. Estimates of total diversity based on one million sequenced T cells were considered lower bounds and underestimates. Observed TCR beta diversity per million T cells fell roughly linearly with age, and a significant reduction was already apparent by age roughly 41. Observed TCR beta diversity correlated strongly with the percentage of naive T cells measured by flow cytometry. Since profiling was done on bulk unsorted PBMCs, naive and antigen-experienced compartments could not be conclusively compared. Compared with the aged group, the long-lived group had more naive CD4+ T cells, fewer expanded clones and increased TCR diversity, suggesting age selection.

Library creation used 5' RACE. Reads for this sample came from an Illumina HiSeq 2500. A second PCR of about 7 to 12 cycles was run with a J-beta primer mix and a sample-barcoded 5' primer. Each TCR beta cDNA molecule received a unique molecular identifier from a template-switch 5' adaptor carrying 12 random nucleotides. Each sample yielded at least 3 million CDR3-containing paired-end reads. First-strand cDNA synthesis was performed from all RNA using the Mint cDNA synthesis kit, with priming by a TRBC-specific oligonucleotide. Following uracil-DNA glycosylase treatment, all cDNA underwent a first 18-cycle PCR with the universal primers M1SS and BC2_uni_R. Per the authors' processing: For normalization, 1 million high-quality reads were randomly selected from each sample, with every read carrying a distinct molecular identifier. Instead of being binned into consensus sequences, reads that shared molecular identifiers were thrown out. MiTCR, set to a Q25 quality threshold and the strictest error-elimination algorithm, was used for CDR3 identification, clonotype clustering and error correction. Lower-bound total TCR beta diversity was estimated with a nonparametric unseen species model using Euler transformation. TCRdb reprocessing: public reads trimmed at Q25 with fastp, clones called with MiXCR, in-frame beta chains kept. When rows share a CDR3 protein, they turn into one entry using the most common DNA and genes. TCRdb's processing, not the study's, gives the V and J calls here. This sample has around 1,700,000 distinct CDR3 sequences in its table, and approximately 28% of those were observed once. Of the sample, roughly 8.2% falls within the top ten clones.

This receptor was obtained from a woman aged 25 to 39 in good health. Sequencing input: blood. The chain is encoded by TRBV4-1 joined to TRBJ1-2; the D gene is unclear. The CDR3 here reads CASSHVLSNYGYTF. The DNA sequence is as follows: TGCGCCAGCAGCCATGTTCTCAGCAACTATGGCTACACCTTC.